The next 4 T cell receptor beta chains were all read from a single sample in a study of Ad26.COV2.S vaccination and SARS-CoV-2 variants. The assay was immunoSEQ multiplex PCR, and TCRdb's table has in-frame clones only and misses some. The sample lists 300,000 to 400,000 clones, 80% to 90% occurring once. Indicated treatment: about 20 received Ad26.COV2.S at low or high dose, single or two shots; 5 received placebo; per-sample allocation not given. Collection of samples fell on day 63 after the first vaccine or placebo injection. Sequencing used peripheral blood, obtained in a trial of Ad26.COV2.S vaccine versus placebo. These receptors all stem from a person aged 18 to 59 who received the Ad26.COV2.S COVID-19 vaccine or a placebo.

In the case of this clone: Within the sample, other DNA sequences also encode this same CDR3. The chain is built from TRBV3-1 (or the pseudogene TRBV3-2) and TRBJ1-2; unclear D gene. This CDR3 is 12 amino acids long. The V and J ends lost 3 bases and 5 bases respectively, with 7 bases between them. From germline, CDR1 is LGHDT and CDR2 YNNKEL (reference sequence). The CDR3 DNA is TGTGCCAGCAGCCAGGGTCTTTATGGCTACACCTTC. This gives the protein CASSQGLYGYTF.

V gene TRBV6-5 combines with J gene TRBJ2-7; maybe TRBD1 (5 bases). Germline V gene data show CDR1 as MNHEY and CDR2 as SVGAGI. The CDR3 loop spans 14 amino acids. V shed 6 bases and J shed 5 bases, with 17 bases lying between them. The CDR3 nucleotides read TGTGCCAGCAGCCCCCTCCAGGGCGCCCACGAGCAGTACTTC. This sequence encodes CASSPLQGAHEQYF.

DNA of the CDR3: TGTGCCTGGAGTGTAGGGGGGCGGAGCTACACCTTC. Its translation is CAWSVGGRSYTF. This rearrangement joins TRBV30 to TRBJ1-2, with D possibly being TRBD1 (6 bases). This CDR3 spans 12 amino acids. V gave up 0 bases and J gave up 9 bases, with 11 bases separating them. Germline V gene sequence: CDR1 GTSNPN, CDR2 SVGIG (reference sequence).

In this sample, this clone turned up a few times. The chain recombines TRBV14 with TRBJ2-5; TRBD2 agrees at 9 bases. Trimming removed 2 bases from V and 2 bases from J; junction bases left unmatched: 3. The CDR3 has 15 amino acids. Germline-derived CDR1 and CDR2 are SGHDN and FVKESK. The CDR3 here is CASSQQAGGQETQYF. The CDR3 DNA reads as TGTGCCAGCAGCCAACAAGCGGGGGGACAAGAGACCCAGTACTTC. Variable domain in full (rest from reference TRBV14 and TRBJ2-5): EAGVTQFPSHSVIEKGQTVTLRCDPISGHDNLYWYRRVMGKEIKFLLHFVKESKQDESGMPNNRFLAERTGGTYSTLKVQPAELEDSGVYFCASSQQAGGQETQYFGPGTRLLVL.